This T cell receptor (beta chain) was sequenced in a study of molecular identifiers for immune sequencing clone quantification (dated by TCRdb to between 2018 and 2020). Regarding the complete study: For a replicate experiment, RNA from around 20,000 or 100,000 naive CD8 T cells was divided into five aliquots, of which four were sequenced. This methods study benchmarked molecular-identifier clustering-based TCR repertoire sequencing (MIDCIRS) and TCR RNA copy counting, using CD8 T cells to do so.

The investigation overall reported the following: Around 2.8 recovered TCR RNA copies per cell were obtained by modeling, versus approximately 9 by digital PCR, implying a capture efficiency of 25% to 35%. When barcode sub-clustering was omitted, TCR diversity was inflated by chimeric consensus sequences, with chimeras reaching as high as 47%. Spiked-in Jurkat TCR RNA equal to a single cell's worth was reported to be detectable even within 1,200,000 naive CD8 T cells. In CMV-specific effector cells, clones with more than 20 RNA copies contained over 99% of molecules, whereas in naive cells such clones contained under 1% of molecules. Identical TCR molecules sharing a barcode could cause highly expanded clone sizes to be underestimated. Naive libraries contained spiked-in Jurkat TCR RNA (approximately nine copies' worth), which is not part of the donor repertoire.

The sample holds a few counts of this clonotype. The clone's antigen remains unknown. Base quality data are lacking; no much larger clone is found one base away. Libraries of naive CD8 T cells were built from about 21,000 to 970,000 sorted cells, with 10%, 30% or 50% of the purified RNA used. On a BD FACSAria II, naive CD8 T cells were FACS-sorted as CD8+CD4-CCR7+CD45RA+ and collected into RLT Plus buffer. To test detection sensitivity, Jurkat RNA equivalent to nine to ten TCR copies was spiked into samples of about 19,000-1,000,000 naive CD8 T cells. CD8 T cells were enriched with RosetteSep CD8+ T Cell Enrichment Cocktail and Ficoll-Paque, followed by ACK red cell lysis. Libraries came from PCR. The data were produced on an Illumina HiSeq 4000. Bulk TCR libraries were generated as previously described, with the TCR primers listed in Table S5 used. Total RNA was purified with the Qiagen AllPrep DNA/RNA kit. Before any analysis, reads coming from multiple sequencing runs of the same library were combined into one pool. Regarding the original processing steps: Reads were retained only if their TCR constant sequence matched exactly, and those retained reads were trimmed to 150 nt and grouped according to their 12-nt molecular barcodes. Reads in each barcode group were sub-clustered using a 15% Levenshtein threshold, and a quality-weighted consensus sequence was built for each RNA molecule. Non-functional sequences were filtered out, along with any lower-count sequence sitting one edit away from another sequence. On the basis of fitting two negative binomial distributions, barcode sub-clusters with fewer than 20% of the maximum read count were discarded. The public reads were quality trimmed at Q25 with fastp and then assembled into clones with MiXCR by TCRdb, keeping productive beta chains. Merged by CDR3 protein, the rows form single entries marked with the most common genes and DNA. These V and J calls originate from TCRdb's pipeline instead of the authors' own analysis. The sample includes 400,000 to 600,000 distinct CDR3 sequences, with around a fifth observed a single time. The ten largest make up around 0.86% of the sample.

V is pared back by 5 bases and J by 3 bases, with 13 bases lying between the germline termini. The CDR1 and CDR2 encoded by the germline V gene are MNHEY and SVGAGI. Spanning cysteine to phenylalanine, the CDR3 consists of 14 amino acids. Just the 42-base CDR3 DNA is kept, in frame starting at base 1. The sequenced material came from naive CD8+ T cells from blood, with Jurkat cell RNA spiked in. The cell subset or site label, as the study defines it: FACS-sorted CD8+CD4-CCR7+CD45RA+ naive T cells. The chain couples TRBV6-5 to TRBJ1-2; the D gene remains uncertain. The TCR comes from a human donor in good health. Some libraries in this study had Jurkat cell RNA spiked in. The CDR3 protein sequence reads: CASSPTRYDYGYTF. The DNA is TGTGCCAGCAGTCCCACCAGGTACGACTATGGCTACACCTTC.